These 30 T cell receptor beta chains were sequenced from one sample in a study of shared clonotypes between healthy human individuals (dated by TCRdb to 2018 to 2021). The library was made by the immunoSEQ multiplex PCR assay. Entries here come from immuneACCESS through TCRdb and include only in-frame sequences with V and J called. Some clones fail to appear in such tables; in the studies checked, an unresolved V gene covers under half of the shortfall, and the cause of the remainder is unknown. This sample gives roughly 500,000 clones in total; about 96% of them show up just once. The top ten clones comprise approximately 0.06% of the sample. Sequencing was carried out using naive CD4+ T cells sorted from blood. Per the publication, the cell subset or site label means: CD45RA+ positively selected. These receptors were taken from a woman in her thirties in good health.

The chain recombines TRBV27 with TRBJ2-7; 8 bases line up with TRBD1. The CDR3 runs to 14 residues. Germline V CDR1 and CDR2: MNHEY, SMNVEV (reference sequence). V lost 7 bases and J lost 6; bases outside the gene matches: 11. The CDR3 spells CASTRQGNWGEQYF. Here the CDR3 DNA reads TGTGCCAGCACCAGACAGGGGAATTGGGGCGAGCAGTACTTC.

The genes are TRBV7-3 and TRBJ2-3; TRBD1 aligns across 9 bases. The trim removed 7 bases at V and 14 bases at J, leaving 13 bases unmatched. CDR1 and CDR2 from the germline V gene are SGHTA and FQGTGA. The length of the CDR3 is 13 residues. CDR3 protein: CASTSTPGQGLYF. In DNA, the CDR3 is TGTGCCAGCACCTCCACCCCGGGACAGGGTCTGTATTTT.

The chain joins TRBV28 to TRBJ1-1; unclear D gene. From germline, CDR1 is MDHEN and CDR2 SYDVKM. The CDR3 covers 14 residues. Trimming left V 10 bases short and J 2 bases short, with 17 bases between. The CDR3 region is CATHAGIVNTEAFF. In nucleotides, the CDR3 is TGTGCCACCCACGCCGGTATCGTAAACACTGAAGCTTTCTTT.

The chain's CDR3 is CASSYGVALSTDTQYF. For the CDR3, the DNA is TGCGCCAGCAGCTATGGAGTAGCACTGAGCACAGATACGCAGTATTTT. The rearrangement links TRBV4-1 to TRBJ2-3; D is unresolved. The CDR3 length is 16 residues. Germline CDR1 and CDR2: MGHRA and YSYEKL. V lost 5 bases, J lost 0 bases, and 15 bases lay in between.

This chain uses TRBV7-9 with TRBJ2-3; 8 bases match TRBD1. CDR3 size: 15 residues. Germline CDR1 SEHNR, CDR2 FQNEAQ (reference sequence). The trim removed 5 bases at V and 0 bases at J, leaving 4 bases unmatched. The CDR3 DNA reads as TGTGCCAGCAGCACCCGGGACAGGAGCACAGATACGCAGTATTTT. This gives the protein CASSTRDRSTDTQYF.

To note about this clone: Different DNA sequences within this sample yield the same CDR3. This rearrangement joins TRBV5-1 to TRBJ2-3, with D possibly TRBD1 on 6 matching bases. Germline CDR1 is SGHRS and CDR2 is YFSETQ. The CDR3 runs to 14 residues. V gave up 2 bases and J gave up 0 bases, with 7 bases separating them. The CDR3 is CASSLGQSTDTQYF. Written as DNA, the CDR3 is TGCGCCAGCAGCTTAGGACAGAGCACAGATACGCAGTATTTT.

This chain joins TRBV10-3 and TRBJ2-2; D is ambiguous. The CDR3 contains 14 residues. V lost 4 bases and J lost 2, with 8 bases in between. Germline assignment: CDR1 ENHRY and CDR2 SYGVKD. This chain's CDR3 is CAISGIANTGELFF. CDR3 nucleotides: TGTGCCATCAGTGGTATAGCAAACACCGGGGAGCTGTTTTTT.

The count of this clone is one. The rearrangement uses TRBV28 and TRBJ2-7; 9 nucleotides line up with TRBD2. The CDR3 totals 22 residues. The junction had 27 bases not matched to a gene; V was cut back by 3 bases and J by 3 bases. Germline V gene data show CDR1 as MDHEN and CDR2 as SYDVKM. CDR3 coding DNA: TGTGCCAGCAGTTTCCATCCCCGAGGCGTAGCGCTAGCGGGACTTGTGTACTACGAGCAGTACTTC. Residues: CASSFHPRGVALAGLVYYEQYF.

CDR3 sequence (DNA): TGTGCCAGCAGCCGGGATTCCGATGAGCAGTTCTTC. Amino acids: CASSRDSDEQFF. The V call is TRBV5-6, the J call TRBJ2-1, with a possible D match to TRBD2 (5 bases). The CDR3 totals 12 residues. Per the germline V gene, CDR1 is SGHDT and CDR2 is YYEEEE. Between the trimmed V and J ends, which lost 4 bases and 8 bases, there was a span of 10 bases. Supplemented by reference TRBV5-6 and TRBJ2-1, the full variable domain reads DAGVTQSPTHLIKTRGQQVTLRCSPKSGHDTVSWYQQALGQGPQFIFQYYEEEERQRGNFPDRFSGHQFPNYSSELNVNALLLGDSALYLCASSRDSDEQFFGPGTRLTVL.

The chain carries TRBV5-1 and TRBJ2-7; D not resolved. The germline gives CDR1 SGHRS, CDR2 YFSETQ. The CDR3 is 14 amino acids. The germline V and J ends were trimmed by 0 bases and 2 bases, with 9 bases remaining between them. CDR3 amino acids: CASSLGMETYEQYF. DNA of the CDR3: TGCGCCAGCAGCTTGGGGATGGAAACCTACGAGCAGTACTTC. The variable domain in full, with the rest retrieved from reference TRBV5-1 and TRBJ2-7, is KAGVTQTPRYLIKTRGQQVTLSCSPISGHRSVSWYQQTPGQGLQFLFEYFSETQRNKGNFPGRFSGRQFSNSRSEMNVSTLELGDSALYLCASSLGMETYEQYFGPGTRLTVT.

V is TRBV7-8 and J is TRBJ2-3; the D gene is possibly TRBD1 (6 bases). The germline gives CDR1 SGHVS, CDR2 FQNEAQ. V lost 2 bases to trimming and J lost 0 bases, with 15 bases between them. The CDR3 is 17 amino acids. Written as DNA, the CDR3 is TGTGCCAGCAGCTTAATGGCATTTGGGGGCAGCACAGATACGCAGTATTTT. It translates to CASSLMAFGGSTDTQYF.

The chain employs TRBV4-1 and TRBJ1-5; D possibly corresponds to TRBD1 (5 bases). Germline V gene data show CDR1 as MGHRA and CDR2 as YSYEKL. CDR3 length: 18 amino acids. Between the trimmed V and J ends, which lost 0 bases and 6 bases, there was a span of 21 bases. CDR3 sequence (DNA): TGCGCCAGCAGCCAAGATCAGCGGTCGACAGCGATCCCTCAGCCCCAGCATTTT. Translation gives CASSQDQRSTAIPQPQHF.

The chain employs TRBV19 and TRBJ1-1; D may be TRBD1 (5 bases). Between the trimmed V and J ends, which lost 0 bases and 1 base, there was a span of 21 bases. CDR3 length: 19 residues. Germline V gene data show CDR1 as LNHDA and CDR2 as SQIVND (reference sequence). CDR3 bases: TGTGCCAGTAGTATAGATCCCCCTACCACCACAGGAGCGAACACTGAAGCTTTCTTT. Its protein product is CASSIDPPTTTGANTEAFF.

Only one count was recorded for this clone. The rearrangement joins TRBV27 to TRBJ2-5, with D perhaps TRBD2 (5 bases). The assigned J gene may be wrong: the sequence end matches TRBJ2-7 better. Germline values: CDR1 MNHEY, CDR2 SMNVEV (reference sequence). The CDR3 has 14 residues. The DNA for the CDR3 is TGTGCCAGCAGTTTATCGCGGGCTAGCTACGAGCAGTACTTC. This codes for CASSLSRASYEQYF.

The chain couples TRBV28 to TRBJ2-7; tentatively, D is TRBD1 (5 bases). V dropped 2 bases and J dropped 3 bases, with 11 bases sitting between them. This CDR3 has 14 residues. Germline lookup yields CDR1 MDHEN and CDR2 SYDVKM. The CDR3 spells CASSLQGLVYEQYF. Written as DNA, the CDR3 is TGTGCCAGCAGTTTACAGGGTCTAGTCTACGAGCAGTACTTC. Variable domain in full (rest from reference TRBV28 and TRBJ2-7): DVKVTQSSRYLVKRTGEKVFLECVQDMDHENMFWYRQDPGLGLRLIYFSYDVKMKEKGDIPEGYSVSREKKERFSLILESASTNQTSMYLCASSLQGLVYEQYFGPGTRLTVT.

The rearrangement joins TRBV28 to TRBJ1-1, with 8 bases identical to TRBD1. Germline V gives CDR1 MDHEN, CDR2 SYDVKM. The CDR3 covers 14 residues. V shed 10 bases and J 4 bases; nucleotides not matched to a gene: 11. The CDR3 sequence: CATLLEQGGTEAFF. The CDR3 DNA follows: TGTGCCACCTTACTAGAACAGGGGGGCACTGAAGCTTTCTTT.

V is TRBV5-1 and J is TRBJ2-7; 10 bases agree with TRBD1. The CDR3 is made up of 14 amino acids. CDR1 and CDR2 (germline): SGHRS, YFSETQ. Trimming removed 5 bases from V and 2 bases from J; junction bases left unmatched: 4. The CDR3 nucleotides read TGCGCCAGCAGGTCGACAGGGGGCCCCTACGAGCAGTACTTC. Translating it yields CASRSTGGPYEQYF.

The chain employs TRBV2 and TRBJ2-7, with 11 bases fitting TRBD2. V lost 6 bases and J lost 2; bases outside the gene matches: 6. CDR3 length: 15 residues. CDR1 is SNHLY and CDR2 is FYNNEI in the germline V gene. CDR3 sequence reads: CASSRRGLAAYEQYF. Written as DNA, the CDR3 is TGTGCCAGCAGCAGGCGGGGACTAGCGGCCTACGAGCAGTACTTC.

This clone has more than one count but fewer than ten. The gene calls are TRBV29-1 and TRBJ2-7, with TRBD2 identical over 8 bases. The CDR3 has 13 residues. Germline V CDR1 and CDR2: SQVTM, ANQGSEA. Trimming at V came to 6 bases and at J to 3 bases, leaving 7 bases not matched to a gene. The CDR3 nucleotides are TGCAGCGTCGAGGGGAGCGGGAGCTACGAGCAGTACTTC. As protein: CSVEGSGSYEQYF.

The chain has TRBV19 and TRBJ2-6; TRBD1 matches at 9 bases. Trimming cost V 3 bases and J 3 bases; bases outside gene matches: 9. CDR1 and CDR2 from the germline V gene are LNHDA and SQIVND (reference sequence). The CDR3 totals 18 residues. CDR3 nucleotides: TGTGCCAGTAGTATCCCCAAGGGACAGGGTGATGGGGCCAACGTCCTGACTTTC. Translating gives CASSIPKGQGDGANVLTF.

The chain's CDR3 is CASSLTPTSGEQYF. CDR3 coding DNA: TGCGCCAGCAGCTTGACACCGACTTCGGGCGAGCAGTACTTC. V gene TRBV5-1 combines with J gene TRBJ2-5; no clear D gene. The DNA end is a closer match to TRBJ2-7, so the J assignment may be wrong. This CDR3 has 14 residues. CDR1 and CDR2 (germline): SGHRS, YFSETQ.

The rearrangement links TRBV19 to TRBJ1-3; 8 nucleotides match TRBD1. Trimming cost V 4 bases and J 0 bases; bases outside gene matches: 8. The CDR3 is 17 amino acids. CDR1 is LNHDA, CDR2 SQIVND, per germline (reference sequence). CDR3 DNA sequence: TGTGCCAGTAGTACCCCAGGGGGCAGCCGCTCTGGAAACACCATATATTTT. Amino acids: CASSTPGGSRSGNTIYF.

The rearrangement links TRBV2 to TRBJ2-7; 15 bases are a match to TRBD2. CDR1 and CDR2 (germline): SNHLY, FYNNEI. CDR3 length: 20 residues. Trimming cost V 4 bases and J 2 bases; bases outside gene matches: 15. Here the CDR3 DNA reads TGTGCCAGCAGTGTCTTTCCCCCGAGCCGGACTAGCGGGAGGGCCTACGAGCAGTACTTC. Translating it yields CASSVFPPSRTSGRAYEQYF. Together with reference TRBV2 and TRBJ2-7, the CDR3 gives the full variable domain: EPEVTQTPSHQVTQMGQEVILRCVPISNHLYFYWYRQILGQKVEFLVSFYNNEISEKSEIFDDQFSVERPDGSNFTLKIRSTKLEDSAMYFCASSVFPPSRTSGRAYEQYFGPGTRLTVT.

The CDR3: CASSSSGGSYEQYF. Written as DNA, the CDR3 is TGTGCCAGCAGCTCTTCAGGGGGTTCCTACGAGCAGTACTTC. The rearrangement joins TRBV5-4 to TRBJ2-7, with 7 bases matching TRBD1. Germline loops: CDR1 SGHNT, CDR2 YYREEE (reference sequence). The CDR3 covers 14 residues. V lost 3 bases, J lost 1 base, and 4 bases stayed unmatched.

The chain recombines TRBV25-1 with TRBJ1-6; tentative D call: TRBD1 (6 bases). This CDR3 is 14 amino acids long. Germline V lookup: CDR1 MGHDK, CDR2 SYGVNS. The V and J ends lost 4 bases and 14 bases respectively, with 18 bases between them. The CDR3 loop is CASSGGGQGWALHF. CDR3 DNA sequence: TGTGCCAGCAGTGGCGGGGGTCAGGGGTGGGCCCTCCACTTT.

The V gene is TRBV11-2, the J gene TRBJ2-7, with 11 bases fitting TRBD1. J lost 6 bases, V lost 5 bases, and 12 bases had no gene match. This CDR3 has 16 residues. From germline, CDR1 is SGHAT and CDR2 FQNNGV. CDR3: CASSLVPGQGVGEQYF. CDR3 DNA sequence: TGTGCCAGCAGCCTAGTCCCGGGACAGGGGGTTGGCGAGCAGTACTTC.

This chain connects TRBV29-1 to TRBJ1-1; TRBD1 is a possible D gene (5 bases). This CDR3 comprises 11 residues. Trimming left V 3 bases short and J 7 bases short, with 9 bases between. From germline, CDR1 is SQVTM and CDR2 ANQGSEA. CDR3 coding DNA: TGCAGCGTTGAGGGGCGGGGTGAAGCTTTCTTT. Translating gives CSVEGRGEAFF.

This clone was observed a few times. This chain connects TRBV30 to TRBJ1-2; 8 nucleotides match TRBD1. V lost 3 bases to trimming and J lost 7 bases; unmatched junction nucleotides: 1. The CDR3 has 11 amino acids. Germline V gene data show CDR1 as GTSNPN and CDR2 as SVGIG (reference sequence). The CDR3, as DNA: TGTGCCTGGAGGACAGGGGTTGGCTACACCTTC. Amino acids: CAWRTGVGYTF.

CDR3 in amino acids: CASSPRLAGVGTDTQYF. The CDR3 DNA is TGTGCCAGCTCACCACGGCTAGCGGGGGTGGGCACAGATACGCAGTATTTT. The rearrangement joins TRBV18 to TRBJ2-3, with TRBD2 identical over 10 bases. CDR3 length: 17 residues. Germline V gene data show CDR1 as KGHSH and CDR2 as LQKENI. Germline trimming cut 1 base from V and 1 base from J; bases unmatched to any gene: 5.

The gene calls are TRBV5-5 and TRBJ1-4; no definite D call. Germline-derived CDR1 and CDR2 are SGHKS and YYEKEE (reference sequence). The V and J ends lost 4 bases and 4 bases respectively, with 17 bases between them. The CDR3 consists of 16 residues. The CDR3 sequence is CASSDKRGIGNEKLFF. The DNA of the CDR3 is TGTGCCAGCAGCGACAAGCGGGGAATCGGTAATGAAAAACTGTTTTTT. Combining the CDR3 with reference TRBV5-5 and TRBJ1-4 gives the whole variable domain DAGVTQSPTHLIKTRGQQVTLRCSPISGHKSVSWYQQVLGQGPQFIFQYYEKEERGRGNFPDRFSARQFPNYSSELNVNALLLGDSALYLCASSDKRGIGNEKLFFGSGTQLSVL.